This T cell receptor (beta chain) is drawn from a study of T-cell reconstitution after alpha-beta-depleted transplantation in children. Whole-study results and caveats: In patients about two months after transplant, alpha-beta T cells reportedly arose from several hundred expanded graft clones. T-cell counts and diversity were attributed mostly to newly produced T cells one year after transplant. Surviving recipient T cells and thymic progenitors produced the high day-60 TCRbeta diversity seen in some patients.

This clonotype appeared a few times. Antigen specificity is unknown. This CDR3 has 16 amino acids. Germline CDR1 is LGHDT and CDR2 is YNNKEL (reference sequence). V was trimmed by 3 bases and J by 2 bases, leaving 17 bases between them. Researchers prepared the TCRbeta library using unique molecular identifiers, the study reports. TCRdb passed the PCR reads through MiXCR, listing each CDR3 protein once. The sample carries 670,000 or so distinct CDR3 sequences, roughly 13% recorded once. This material consisted of PBMCs, taken before TCRalphabeta/CD19-depleted stem cell transplant. The rearrangement joins TRBV3-1 to TRBJ2-7; D gene unclear. This clonotype was obtained from a girl under 10 years old with congenital amegakaryocytic thrombocytopenia, due to receive a stem cell transplant. CDR3 region: CASSHKQSRSTYEQYF. The CDR3 DNA sequence: TGTGCCAGCAGCCACAAACAGAGCAGGTCTACCTACGAGCAGTACTTC.